This T cell receptor (beta chain) was identified during a study of response to subunit inactivated influenza vaccine. General study findings and limits: Authors suggested seasonal influenza vaccinations each recruit few new T cells.

This CDR3 contains 16 residues. V shed 4 bases, J shed 3 bases, and the junction held 7 bases outside the gene matches. Germline CDR1 and CDR2: SGHVS and FQNEAQ. This clonotype was counted many times. The antigen remains undetermined. TCRdb reprocessed the RT-PCR reads via MiXCR and lists one record per CDR3 protein. The table shows hundreds of thousands of distinct CDR3 sequences, with approximately 7.1% occurring only once. This clonotype originated in a man aged 45-69 years who received an inactivated influenza vaccine. The source material was PBMCs from blood, sampled around 25 months after vaccination. The V gene is TRBV7-8, the J gene TRBJ1-5; TRBD1 aligns across 9 bases. CDR3 residues: CASSSMGQGTNQPQHF. The CDR3, as DNA: TGTGCCAGCAGCTCTATGGGACAGGGTACCAATCAGCCCCAGCATTTT.